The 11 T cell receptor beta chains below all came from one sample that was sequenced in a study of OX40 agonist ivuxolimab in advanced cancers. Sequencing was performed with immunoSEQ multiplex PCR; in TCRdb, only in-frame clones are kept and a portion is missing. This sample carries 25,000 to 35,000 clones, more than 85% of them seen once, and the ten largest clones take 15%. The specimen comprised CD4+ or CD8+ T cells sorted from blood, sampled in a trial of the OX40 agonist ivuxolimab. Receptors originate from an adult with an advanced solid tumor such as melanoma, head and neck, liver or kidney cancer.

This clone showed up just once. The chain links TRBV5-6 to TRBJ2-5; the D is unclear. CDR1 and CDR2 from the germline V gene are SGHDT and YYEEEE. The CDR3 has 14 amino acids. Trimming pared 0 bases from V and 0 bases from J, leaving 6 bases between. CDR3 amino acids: CASSLGVYQETQYF. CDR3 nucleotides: TGTGCCAGCAGCTTGGGAGTGTACCAAGAGACCCAGTACTTC.

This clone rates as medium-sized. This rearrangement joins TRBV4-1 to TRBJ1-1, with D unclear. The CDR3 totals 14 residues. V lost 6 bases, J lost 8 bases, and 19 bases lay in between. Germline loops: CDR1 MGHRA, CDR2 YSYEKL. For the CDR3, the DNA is TGCGCCAGCAGATATGACGGAGGATTAGCGGAAGCTTTCTTT. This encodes CASRYDGGLAEAFF.

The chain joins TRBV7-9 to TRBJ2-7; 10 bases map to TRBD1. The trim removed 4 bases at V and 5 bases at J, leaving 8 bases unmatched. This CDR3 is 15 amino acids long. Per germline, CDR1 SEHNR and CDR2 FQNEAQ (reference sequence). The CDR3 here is CASSSYDRGLDEQYF. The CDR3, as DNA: TGTGCCAGCAGCTCGTACGACAGGGGGCTCGACGAGCAGTACTTC.

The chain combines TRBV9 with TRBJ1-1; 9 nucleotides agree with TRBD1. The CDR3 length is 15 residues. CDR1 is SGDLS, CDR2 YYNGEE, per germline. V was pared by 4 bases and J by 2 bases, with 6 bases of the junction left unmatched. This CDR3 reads CASSTITGGNTEAFF. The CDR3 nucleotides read TGTGCCAGCAGCACCATCACAGGGGGCAACACTGAAGCTTTCTTT.

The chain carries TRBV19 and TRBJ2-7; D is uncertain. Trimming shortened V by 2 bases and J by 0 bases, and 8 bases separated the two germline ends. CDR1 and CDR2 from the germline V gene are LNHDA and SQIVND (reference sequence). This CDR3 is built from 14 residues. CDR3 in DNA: TGTGCCAGTAGTATATACGCAGCCTCCTACGAGCAGTACTTC. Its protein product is CASSIYAASYEQYF. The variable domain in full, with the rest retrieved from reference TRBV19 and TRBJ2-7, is DGGITQSPKYLFRKEGQNVTLSCEQNLNHDAMYWYRQDPGQGLRLIYYSQIVNDFQKGDIAEGYSVSREKKESFPLTVTSAQKNPTAFYLCASSIYAASYEQYFGPGTRLTVT.

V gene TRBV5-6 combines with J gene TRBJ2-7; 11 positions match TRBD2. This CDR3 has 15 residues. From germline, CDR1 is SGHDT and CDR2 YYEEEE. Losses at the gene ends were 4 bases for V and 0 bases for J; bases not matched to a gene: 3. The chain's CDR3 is CASSVTSGSSYEQYF. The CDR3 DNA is TGTGCCAGCAGCGTAACTAGCGGGAGCTCCTACGAGCAGTACTTC.

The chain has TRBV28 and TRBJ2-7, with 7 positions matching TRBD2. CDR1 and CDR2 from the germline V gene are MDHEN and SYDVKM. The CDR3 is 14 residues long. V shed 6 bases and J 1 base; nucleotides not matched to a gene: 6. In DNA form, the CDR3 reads TGTGCCAGCAGGGGGGGGATGTATTCCTACGAGCAGTACTTC. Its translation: CASRGGMYSYEQYF.

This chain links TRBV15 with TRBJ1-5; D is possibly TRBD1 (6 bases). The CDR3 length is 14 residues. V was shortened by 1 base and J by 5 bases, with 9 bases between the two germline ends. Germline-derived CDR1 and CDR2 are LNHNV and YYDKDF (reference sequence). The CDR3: CATSRVRGYQPQHF. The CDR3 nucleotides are TGTGCCACCAGCAGAGTCAGGGGCTATCAGCCCCAGCATTTT.

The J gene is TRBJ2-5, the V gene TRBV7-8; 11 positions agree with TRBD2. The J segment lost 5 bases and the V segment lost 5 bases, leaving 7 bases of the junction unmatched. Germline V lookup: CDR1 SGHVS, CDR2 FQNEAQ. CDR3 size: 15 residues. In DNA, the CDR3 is TGTGCCAGCAGCGATACTAGCGGGAGAGGGGAGACCCAGTACTTC. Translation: CASSDTSGRGETQYF. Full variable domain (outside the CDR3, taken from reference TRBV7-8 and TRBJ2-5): GAGVSQSPRYKVAKRGQDVALRCDPISGHVSLFWYQQALGQGPEFLTYFQNEAQLDKSGLPSDRFFAERPEGSVSTLKIQRTQQEDSAVYLCASSDTSGRGETQYFGPGTRLLVL.

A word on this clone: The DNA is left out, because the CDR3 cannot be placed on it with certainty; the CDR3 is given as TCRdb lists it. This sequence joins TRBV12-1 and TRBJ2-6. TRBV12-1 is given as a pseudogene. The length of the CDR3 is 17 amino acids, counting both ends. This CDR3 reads CASSFFGLGSGANVLTF.

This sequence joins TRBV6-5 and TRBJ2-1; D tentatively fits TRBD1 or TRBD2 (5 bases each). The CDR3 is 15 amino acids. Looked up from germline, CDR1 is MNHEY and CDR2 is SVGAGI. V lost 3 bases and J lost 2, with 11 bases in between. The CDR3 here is CASSYPQGAYNEQFF. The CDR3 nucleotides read TGTGCCAGCAGTTATCCCCAGGGAGCCTACAATGAGCAGTTCTTC.